The next 11 T cell receptor beta chains were all read from a single sample in a study of T cells in Graves' hyperthyroidism and ophthalmopathy. There were TCR beta CDR3 regions amplified from RNA transcripts. Researchers ran a first-round RT-PCR on the TCR CDR3 using the HTBI primer set. TCRdb ran MiXCR on the multiplex PCR reads and lists one entry per CDR3 protein. The sample has around 350,000 distinct CDR3 sequences, approximately 19% seen once. The sample was blood. These TCRs come from a woman aged 18-35 years with Graves' hyperthyroidism.

In its sample, this clonotype was seen many times. Since no conserved phenylalanine or tryptophan closes the CDR3, a read error is the likely cause. CDR3 bases: TGTGCCAGCAGTGAAGACACCGGGACACTGAACACTGAAGCTTTCTCT. Its protein product is CASSEDTGTLNTEAFS. The chain links TRBV6-1 to TRBJ1-1; TRBD1 might be the D (6 bases). This CDR3 is built from 16 residues. Deletions cut 1 base from V and 0 bases from J, with 12 bases between. Germline CDR1 and CDR2: MNHNS and SASEGT.

There are many counts of this clonotype. The V and J genes are TRBV28 and TRBJ1-2; TRBD1 aligns across 8 bases. The CDR3 totals 13 residues. Trimming removed 8 bases from V and 7 bases from J; junction bases left unmatched: 9. Germline loops: CDR1 MDHEN, CDR2 SYDVKM. The CDR3 reads CASRWTGKSGYTF. DNA of the CDR3: TGTGCCAGCCGATGGACAGGGAAAAGTGGCTACACCTTC.

The rearrangement uses TRBV24-1 and TRBJ1-5; unclear D gene. V lost 9 bases, J lost 2 bases, and 7 bases lay in between. Germline CDR1 KGHDR, CDR2 SFDVKD. The CDR3 is 12 residues long. This CDR3 is CATGMGNQPQHF. Here the CDR3 DNA reads TGTGCCACCGGGATGGGCAATCAGCCCCAGCATTTT.

In this sample, this clonotype turned up many times. The rearrangement links TRBV20-1 to TRBJ2-5; a possible D gene is TRBD2 (6 bases). This CDR3 is built from 13 residues. Germline CDR1 is DFQATT and CDR2 is SNEGSKA (reference sequence). The V end was cut by 3 bases, the J end by 7 bases, with 15 bases between. CDR3 sequence: CSASPGGPATQYF. CDR3 DNA sequence: TGCAGTGCTAGCCCCGGGGGTCCGGCGACCCAGTACTTC.

At least ten counts were recorded for this clonotype. V and J are TRBV7-9 and TRBJ1-2; no reliable D call. The germline V gene encodes CDR1 SEHNR and CDR2 FQNEAQ (reference sequence). The CDR3 contains 14 residues. Trimming removed 1 base at V and 4 bases at J, with 10 bases between. For the CDR3, the DNA is TGTGCCAGCAGCTTAGAGGCACGGACCTATGGCTACACCTTC. Its protein is CASSLEARTYGYTF.

This clonotype occurred a few times. The chain combines TRBV12-3 or TRBV12-4 with TRBJ2-5; D unclear. V lost 5 bases, J lost 5 bases, and 15 bases lay in between. This CDR3 spans 14 amino acids. The CDR3 reads CASSLKELGETQYF. The CDR3 DNA reads TGTGCCAGCAGTCTAAAGGAACTCGGGGAGACCCAGTACTTC.

This clonotype has a count of ten or more. The J gene is TRBJ1-2, the V gene TRBV12-3 or TRBV12-4, with 10 nucleotides matching TRBD1. V trimming: 6 bases; J trimming: 6 bases; junction bases outside the gene matches: 4. This CDR3 has 13 residues. The CDR3 sequence is CASRQGTGDGYTF. DNA for the CDR3: TGTGCCAGCAGACAAGGGACAGGGGATGGCTACACCTTC.

In this sample, this clonotype turned up many times. The V gene is TRBV20-1, the J gene TRBJ2-4; TRBD1 is a possible D gene (6 bases). V shed 6 bases and J shed 7 bases, with 19 bases lying between them. Germline V gene data show CDR1 as DFQATT and CDR2 as SNEGSKA (reference sequence). The CDR3 sequence is 14 residues long. CDR3 coding DNA: TGCAGTGCGAGACCGGTGGGGGCTGGGAACATTCAGTACTTC. Translated: CSARPVGAGNIQYF.

The table lists this clonotype with many counts. CDR3 residues: CASSLESLGETQYF. The CDR3 DNA reads as TGTGCCAGCAGCTTAGAAAGTCTGGGAGAGACCCAGTACTTC. The chain is built from TRBV7-8 and TRBJ2-5, with D uncertain. CDR3 size: 14 residues. CDR1 SGHVS and CDR2 FQNEAQ come from the germline V gene. V dropped 1 base and J dropped 4 bases, with 10 bases sitting between them.

The chain combines TRBV5-1 with TRBJ1-1; 11 bases match TRBD1. Per the germline V gene, CDR1 is SGHRS and CDR2 is YFSETQ. This CDR3 contains 15 residues. V gave up 4 bases and J gave up 4 bases; unmatched junction bases: 6. The CDR3 here is CASSMPGQGGTEAFF. CDR3 in DNA: TGCGCCAGCAGCATGCCGGGACAGGGGGGCACTGAAGCTTTCTTT.

The chain employs TRBV30 and TRBJ1-4; no definite D call. This CDR3 contains 14 residues. Looked up from germline, CDR1 is GTSNPN and CDR2 is SVGIG (reference sequence). With 3 bases removed from V and 4 bases from J, the gap between germline ends came to 12 bases. CDR3 amino acids: CAWRAFRSNEKLFF. Here the CDR3 DNA reads TGTGCCTGGAGAGCTTTCAGAAGTAATGAAAAACTGTTTTTT.